Below, one T cell receptor (beta chain) is given with its context. Its antigen remains unknown. This CDR3 is also generated by other DNA sequences in the sample. The data originate from a study of cytomegalovirus exposure and HLA in healthy donors. Overall study results and limits: In a later analysis, an Asian-associated ancestry cluster reportedly showed fewer N-insertions than the 666-donor mean.

PCR amplification relied on 60 Vbeta primers (plus 13 Jbeta primers). TCRdb's table, derived via immunoSEQ multiplex PCR, lists solely in-frame clones and lacks some. Of about 240,000 clones listed, around 84% are singletons. The CDR3 runs 15 residues. With 3 bases removed from V and 0 bases from J, the gap between germline ends came to 9 bases. Per the germline V gene, CDR1 is SGHAT and CDR2 is FQNNGV. This TCR came from a girl aged 2 to 10 in good health and CMV-seronegative. Sequencing was done on a sample of PBMCs. The rearrangement joins TRBV11-2 to TRBJ2-1, with D possibly TRBD2 on 5 matching bases. For the CDR3, the DNA is TGTGCCAGCAGCTTGGACTTGAGCTCCTACAATGAGCAGTTCTTC. Protein sequence: CASSLDLSSYNEQFF.